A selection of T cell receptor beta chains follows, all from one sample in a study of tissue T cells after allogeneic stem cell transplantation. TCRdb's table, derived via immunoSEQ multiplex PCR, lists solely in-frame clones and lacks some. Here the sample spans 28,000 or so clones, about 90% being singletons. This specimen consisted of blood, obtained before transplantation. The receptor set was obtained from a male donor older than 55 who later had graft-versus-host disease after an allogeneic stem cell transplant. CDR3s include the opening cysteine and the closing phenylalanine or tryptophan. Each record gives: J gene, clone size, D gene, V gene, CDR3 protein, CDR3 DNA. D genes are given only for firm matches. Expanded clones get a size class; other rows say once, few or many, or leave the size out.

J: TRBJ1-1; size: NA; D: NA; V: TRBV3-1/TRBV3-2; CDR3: CASSHLMRAGTEAFF; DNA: TGTGCCAGCAGCCACCTCATGAGGGCTGGGACTGAAGCTTTCTTT
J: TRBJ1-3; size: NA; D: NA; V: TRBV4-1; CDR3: CASSQEGNTIYF; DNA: TGCGCCAGCAGCCAAGAGGGAAACACCATATATTTT
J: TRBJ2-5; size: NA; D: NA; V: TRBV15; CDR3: CATSRGQLQETQYF; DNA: TGTGCCACCAGCAGAGGCCAGTTACAAGAGACCCAGTACTTC
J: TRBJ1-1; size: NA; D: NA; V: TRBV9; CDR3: CASSVATIGTEAFF; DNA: TGTGCCAGCAGCGTAGCAACAATTGGGACTGAAGCTTTCTTT
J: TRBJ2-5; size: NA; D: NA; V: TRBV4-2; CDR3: CASSQGGGGRETQYF; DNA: TGTGCCAGCAGCCAAGGAGGGGGGGGGCGCGAGACCCAGTACTTC
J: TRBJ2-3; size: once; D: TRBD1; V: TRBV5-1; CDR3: CASSIGQVDTQYF; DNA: TGCGCCAGCAGCATTGGACAGGTAGATACGCAGTATTTT
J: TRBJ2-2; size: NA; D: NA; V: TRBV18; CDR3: CASSPGSQSGELFF; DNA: TGTGCCAGCTCACCGGGCTCCCAGTCCGGGGAGCTGTTTTTT
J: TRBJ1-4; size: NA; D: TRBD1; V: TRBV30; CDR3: CAWSARGRINEKLFF; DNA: TGTGCCTGGAGTGCCAGGGGGCGGATTAATGAAAAACTGTTTTTT
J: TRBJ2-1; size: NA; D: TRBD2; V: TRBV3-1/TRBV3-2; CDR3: CASSQTSGGNNEQFF; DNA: TGTGCCAGCAGCCAGACTAGCGGGGGGAACAATGAGCAGTTCTTC
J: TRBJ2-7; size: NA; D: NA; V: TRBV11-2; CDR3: CASSSTGIYEQYF; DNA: TGTGCCAGCAGCTCCACAGGGATCTACGAGCAGTACTTC
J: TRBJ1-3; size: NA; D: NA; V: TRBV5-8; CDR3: CARRASQKDTIYF; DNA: TGTGCCAGAAGGGCCTCCCAGAAAGACACCATATATTTT
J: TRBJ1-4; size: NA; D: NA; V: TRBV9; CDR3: CASSVELGEKLFF; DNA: TGTGCCAGCAGCGTAGAGTTGGGCGAAAAACTGTTTTTT
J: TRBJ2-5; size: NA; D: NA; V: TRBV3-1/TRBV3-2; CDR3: CASSQRGETQYF; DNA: TGTGCCAGCAGCCAAAGGGGGGAGACCCAGTACTTC
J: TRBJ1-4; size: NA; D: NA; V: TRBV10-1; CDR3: CASSEFSEGKLFF; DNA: TGCGCCAGCAGTGAGTTTTCAGAGGGAAAACTGTTTTTT
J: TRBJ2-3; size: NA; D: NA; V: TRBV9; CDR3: CASSEGGRTDTQYF; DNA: TGTGCCAGCAGCGAGGGTGGCCGCACAGATACGCAGTATTTT
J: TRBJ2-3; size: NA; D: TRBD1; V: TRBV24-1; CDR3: CATSDSHTGVTDTQYF; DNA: TGTGCCACCAGTGATTCCCACACAGGGGTCACAGATACGCAGTATTTT
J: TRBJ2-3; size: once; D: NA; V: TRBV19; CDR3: CASREGPGTDTQYF; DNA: TGTGCCAGTAGGGAGGGGCCTGGCACAGATACGCAGTATTTT
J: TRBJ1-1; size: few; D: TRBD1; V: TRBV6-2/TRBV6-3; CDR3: CASSPGGEWTEAFF; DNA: TGTGCCAGCAGTCCAGGGGGCGAATGGACTGAAGCTTTCTTT
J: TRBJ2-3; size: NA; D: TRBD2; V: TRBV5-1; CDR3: CASSSRLAGLYGTDTQYF; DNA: TGCGCCAGCAGCTCTCGACTAGCGGGGCTCTATGGGACAGATACGCAGTATTTT
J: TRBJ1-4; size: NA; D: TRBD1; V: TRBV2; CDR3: CATWDRQANEKLFF; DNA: TGTGCCACCTGGGACAGGCAGGCAAATGAAAAACTGTTTTTT
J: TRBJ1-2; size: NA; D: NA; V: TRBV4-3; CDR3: CASSQEGREGYGYTF; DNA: TGCGCCAGCAGCCAAGAAGGCAGGGAGGGCTATGGCTACACCTTC
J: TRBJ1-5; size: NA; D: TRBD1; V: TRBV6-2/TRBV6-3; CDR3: CASSGTGPDNQPQHF; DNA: TGTGCCAGCAGTGGGACAGGGCCGGACAATCAGCCCCAGCATTTT
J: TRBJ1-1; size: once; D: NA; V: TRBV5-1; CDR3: CASSTFRGFDTEAFF; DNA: TGCGCCAGCAGCACATTTCGGGGATTCGACACTGAAGCTTTCTTT
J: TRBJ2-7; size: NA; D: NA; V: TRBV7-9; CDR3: CASSHSTGLQSTTYEQYF; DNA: TGTGCCAGCAGCCATTCCACAGGGCTCCAGTCAACCACCTACGAGCAGTACTTC
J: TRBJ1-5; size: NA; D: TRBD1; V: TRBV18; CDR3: CASSPPGQGRNQPQHF; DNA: TGTGCCAGCTCACCTCCGGGACAGGGTCGAAATCAGCCCCAGCATTTT
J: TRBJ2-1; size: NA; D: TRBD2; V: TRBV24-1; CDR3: CATSDLTSGRQFF; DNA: TGTGCCACCAGTGATTTGACTAGCGGAAGGCAGTTCTTC
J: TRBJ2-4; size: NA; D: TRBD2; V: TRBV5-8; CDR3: CASSLGSGGAKNIQYF; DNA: TGTGCCAGCAGCTTGGGGAGCGGGGGGGCCAAAAACATTCAGTACTTC
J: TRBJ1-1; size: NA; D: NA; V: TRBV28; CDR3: CASHTAGTGAFF; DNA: TGTGCCAGCCATACGGCCGGGACTGGGGCTTTCTTT
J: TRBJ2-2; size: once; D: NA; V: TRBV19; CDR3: CASSGVANTGELFF; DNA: TGTGCCAGTAGCGGGGTGGCGAACACCGGGGAGCTGTTTTTT